This T cell receptor (beta chain) stems from a study of regulatory T cells in long-lasting Graves disease. Time point in this sample: newly diagnosed GD, antithyroid drugs for less than 3 months. RNA from PBMCs was the source of the TCR library. The TCR beta library used iRepertoire HTBI primers with Arm-PCR amplification of CDR3. TCRdb passed the multiplex PCR reads through MiXCR, listing each CDR3 protein once. The data hold about 370,000 distinct CDR3 sequences, with around 15% observed a single time. Comments on this clonotype: One base separates it from a far larger clone, so it is likely a read error. The conserved final phenylalanine or tryptophan is absent from the CDR3, which likely points to a read error.

The origin of this receptor is a female donor with Graves disease. The specimen was peripheral blood mononuclear cells (PBMCs), collected at new diagnosis, from a patient treated with antithyroid drugs.

The CDR3: CAWRKEGSETQYV. The CDR3, as DNA: TGTGCCTGGAGGAAAGAAGGGTCGGAGACCCAGTACGTC. The V call is TRBV30, the J call TRBJ2-1, with D hard to call. The DNA matches TRBJ2-5 better at its end, which makes the J call doubtful. CDR1 and CDR2 from the germline V gene are GTSNPN and SVGIG (reference sequence). There are 13 residues in the CDR3.